The 25 T cell receptor beta chains listed next were all sequenced from one sample in a study of shared clonotypes between healthy human individuals. Naive CD8 cells were CD45RO-negative, positively selected for CCR7, excluding terminally differentiated effector memory CD45RA+ cells. TCRdb's copy holds only in-frame clones and misses some; the assay was immunoSEQ multiplex PCR. The table lists about 2.2 million clones, around 95% of them singletons, with about 1.7% in the top ten. The sample taken for sequencing was naive CD8+ T cells from PBMCs. The receptors were gathered from a man aged 18 to 29 in good health. Some clones in this sample may be carry-over from other donors' samples.

V usage is TRBV14 and J usage is TRBJ2-7; tentative D call: TRBD2 (5 bases). Trimming pared 0 bases from V and 7 bases from J, leaving 10 bases between. The CDR3 is made up of 13 amino acids. Germline lookup yields CDR1 SGHDN and CDR2 FVKESK. The CDR3 nucleotides read TGTGCCAGCAGCCAAGATATAGAGCGGGAGCAGTACTTC. This encodes CASSQDIEREQYF.

Of note for this clone: Other DNA sequences from this sample encode an identical CDR3 as well. The gene calls are TRBV9 and TRBJ2-2; D is uncertain. V lost 4 bases and J lost 4, with 5 bases in between. The CDR3 runs to 12 residues. The germline gives CDR1 SGDLS, CDR2 YYNGEE. In DNA, the CDR3 is TGTGCCAGCAGCAGAACCACCGGGGAGCTGTTTTTT. This encodes CASSRTTGELFF.

The J gene is TRBJ1-5, the V gene TRBV2; D is unclear. V was trimmed by 7 bases and J by 2 bases, leaving 12 bases between them. The CDR3 consists of 14 residues. The germline CDR1 and CDR2 sequences are SNHLY and FYNNEI. In nucleotides, the CDR3 is TGTGCCAGCACCATCTCAAGGGGCAATCAGCCCCAGCATTTT. It yields the protein CASTISRGNQPQHF.

V gene TRBV14 combines with J gene TRBJ2-3; D is possibly TRBD1 (6 bases). The CDR3 is 16 amino acids. V dropped 4 bases and J dropped 1 base, with 15 bases sitting between them. The germline V gene encodes CDR1 SGHDN and CDR2 FVKESK. CDR3 nucleotide sequence: TGTGCCAGCAGCCTTACGACAGGATGGGGCACAGATACGCAGTATTTT. Translating it yields CASSLTTGWGTDTQYF.

This chain uses TRBV5-1 with TRBJ2-7; 7 bases are shared with TRBD1. Per the germline V gene, CDR1 is SGHRS and CDR2 is YFSETQ. This CDR3 has 16 residues. J gave up 2 bases and V 0 bases, and 8 bases lay outside the gene matches. CDR3 coding DNA: TGCGCCAGCAGCTTGGAAGGGACAGAAGAAACCTACGAGCAGTACTTC. It specifies CASSLEGTEETYEQYF.

This clone came up a few times. The V gene is TRBV5-1, the J gene TRBJ2-1; 7 positions match TRBD2. J gave up 5 bases and V 3 bases, and 5 bases lay outside the gene matches. Looked up from germline, CDR1 is SGHRS and CDR2 is YFSETQ. The CDR3 is made up of 14 amino acids. CDR3 DNA sequence: TGCGCCAGCAGCTGGGGGACTACCGACAATGAGCAGTTCTTC. Translated, it gives CASSWGTTDNEQFF. The entire variable domain, with the rest obtained from reference TRBV5-1 and TRBJ2-1, is as follows: KAGVTQTPRYLIKTRGQQVTLSCSPISGHRSVSWYQQTPGQGLQFLFEYFSETQRNKGNFPGRFSGRQFSNSRSEMNVSTLELGDSALYLCASSWGTTDNEQFFGPGTRLTVL.

The chain links TRBV7-3 to TRBJ2-3; unclear D gene. CDR1 is SGHTA and CDR2 is FQGTGA in the germline V gene. This CDR3 comprises 14 residues. The germline V and J ends were trimmed by 2 bases and 6 bases, with 12 bases remaining between them. The CDR3 protein is CASSLSHIKDTQYF. The CDR3 nucleotides read TGTGCCAGCAGCTTATCGCATATTAAGGATACGCAGTATTTT.

Worth noting for this clone: The sample carries other DNA sequences with the same CDR3. The chain recombines TRBV6-5 with TRBJ1-1; no reliable D call. Germline loops: CDR1 MNHEY, CDR2 SVGAGI. The CDR3 extends over 13 amino acids. The V and J ends lost 0 bases and 1 base respectively, with 3 bases between them. The CDR3 DNA is TGTGCCAGCAGTTACTCCCGGAACACTGAAGCTTTCTTT. This sequence encodes CASSYSRNTEAFF.

This clone appeared a single time. The chain employs TRBV6-5 and TRBJ2-7; unclear D gene. The germline V gene has CDR1 MNHEY and CDR2 SVGAGI. V was clipped by 4 bases and J by 0 bases, with 7 bases between them. The CDR3 covers 13 residues. The CDR3 protein is CASSLDGSYEQYF. The DNA for the CDR3 is TGTGCCAGCAGTTTGGACGGCTCCTACGAGCAGTACTTC.

The sample holds a few counts of this clone. The chain recombines TRBV14 with TRBJ1-1; no clear D. Germline V gives CDR1 SGHDN, CDR2 FVKESK. The CDR3 sequence is 16 residues long. V lost 5 bases to trimming and J lost 1 base, with 17 bases between them. In DNA form, the CDR3 reads TGTGCCAGCAGCTACCGAATTGGGATCGAGAACACTGAAGCTTTCTTT. As protein: CASSYRIGIENTEAFF.

Worth noting for this clone: The sample has other DNA sequences that encode this CDR3 too. DNA of the CDR3: TGTGCCAGCAGCGTAGATGGCACCGGGGAGCTGTTTTTT. Translating gives CASSVDGTGELFF. This sequence joins TRBV9 and TRBJ2-2; no firm D call. The CDR3 runs 13 residues. Germline V gives CDR1 SGDLS, CDR2 YYNGEE. Trimming took 0 bases from V and 4 from J, leaving 4 bases between them.

This chain links TRBV7-9 with TRBJ1-2; D not resolved. CDR3 length equals 17 residues. The ends were cut back, 1 base at V and 0 bases at J, with 15 bases in the middle. Per the germline V gene, CDR1 is SEHNR and CDR2 is FQNEAQ (reference sequence). DNA of the CDR3: TGTGCCAGCAGCTTAGTCGGTTCGGCAGAGGCTAACTATGGCTACACCTTC. Its protein is CASSLVGSAEANYGYTF.

This sequence joins TRBV27 and TRBJ2-2, with D unresolved. The CDR3 is 12 residues long. CDR1 and CDR2 (germline): MNHEY, SMNVEV (reference sequence). V lost 7 bases, J lost 6 bases, and 9 bases lay in between. The chain's CDR3 is CASTNRAGELFF. The CDR3 region has the DNA TGTGCCAGCACCAATCGAGCCGGGGAGCTGTTTTTT.

The rearrangement uses TRBV19 and TRBJ2-6; 7 bases are shared with TRBD2. The CDR3 sequence is 17 residues long. J lost 1 base, V lost 11 bases, and 14 bases had no gene match. Germline V gives CDR1 LNHDA, CDR2 SQIVND (reference sequence). The CDR3 here is CASTGGSAGSGANVLTF. The CDR3 coding sequence is TGTGCCTCTACCGGGGGGTCAGCAGGATCTGGGGCCAACGTCCTGACTTTC.

The chain links TRBV2 to TRBJ1-5; D remains unclear. The CDR3 length is 17 residues. V gave up 4 bases and J gave up 0 bases, with 16 bases separating them. The germline V gene has CDR1 SNHLY and CDR2 FYNNEI. The CDR3 coding sequence is TGTGCCAGCAGTGCGTACGAGGGCAGCTATAGCAATCAGCCCCAGCATTTT. This gives the protein CASSAYEGSYSNQPQHF.

This clone was observed once. This sample also contains other DNA sequences that code for the same CDR3. The chain has TRBV9 and TRBJ1-5; 7 bases align to TRBD1. Germline V gives CDR1 SGDLS, CDR2 YYNGEE. J gave up 4 bases and V 0 bases, and 1 base lay outside the gene matches. The CDR3 has 14 residues. Here the CDR3 reads CASSVGDSNQPQHF. CDR3 nucleotides: TGTGCCAGCAGCGTAGGGGACAGTAATCAGCCCCAGCATTTT. Full variable domain (outside the CDR3, taken from reference TRBV9 and TRBJ1-5): DSGVTQTPKHLITATGQRVTLRCSPRSGDLSVYWYQQSLDQGLQFLIQYYNGEERAKGNILERFSAQQFPDLHSELNLSSLELGDSALYFCASSVGDSNQPQHFGDGTRLSIL.

The gene calls are TRBV4-2 and TRBJ2-7, with 8 nucleotides matching TRBD1. The germline CDR1 and CDR2 sequences are LGHNA and YNFKEQ. CDR3 length: 17 amino acids. Trimming removed 6 bases from V and 1 base from J; junction bases left unmatched: 14. Here the CDR3 DNA reads TGTGCCAGCAGTCTAAGGGTGGACAGGGAACGTTCCTACGAGCAGTACTTC. This sequence encodes CASSLRVDRERSYEQYF.

This clone was observed once. The V gene is TRBV4-3, the J gene TRBJ2-7; tentative D call: TRBD1 (6 bases). V lost 1 base to trimming and J lost 3 bases, with 13 bases between them. The CDR3 contains 15 residues. From germline, CDR1 is LGHNA and CDR2 YSLEER. In DNA, the CDR3 is TGCGCCAGCAGCCAAGGGGCCCAGGGGTACTACGAGCAGTACTTC. Residues: CASSQGAQGYYEQYF.

This clone was observed a single time. The genes are TRBV4-2 and TRBJ2-7, with D possibly TRBD2 on 6 matching bases. Trimming pared 3 bases from V and 6 bases from J, leaving 18 bases between. The CDR3 consists of 15 residues. Germline CDR1 is LGHNA and CDR2 is YNFKEQ. The CDR3 loop reads CASSQVAGSASEQYF. CDR3 nucleotides: TGTGCCAGCAGCCAGGTCGCCGGGAGCGCCTCCGAGCAGTACTTC.

This clone was seen more than once but under ten times. The chain combines TRBV28 with TRBJ1-1, with D uncertain. Germline CDR1 is MDHEN and CDR2 is SYDVKM. This CDR3 contains 14 residues. The germline V and J ends were trimmed by 7 bases and 3 bases, with 15 bases remaining between them. The CDR3 nucleotides read TGTGCCAGCACCATGGACGGAGGAGACACTGAAGCTTTCTTT. The encoded protein is CASTMDGGDTEAFF. Full variable domain (rest looked up from reference TRBV28 and TRBJ1-1): DVKVTQSSRYLVKRTGEKVFLECVQDMDHENMFWYRQDPGLGLRLIYFSYDVKMKEKGDIPEGYSVSREKKERFSLILESASTNQTSMYLCASTMDGGDTEAFFGQGTRLTVV.

This rearrangement joins TRBV29-1 to TRBJ2-2; TRBD2 is a possible D gene (5 bases). CDR3 length: 14 amino acids. Germline-derived CDR1 and CDR2 are SQVTM and ANQGSEA. Trimming pared 7 bases from V and 3 bases from J, leaving 15 bases between. The CDR3 is CSAYYRGYTGELFF. CDR3 bases: TGCAGCGCATATTACCGGGGATACACCGGGGAGCTGTTTTTT.

This sequence joins TRBV6-5 and TRBJ1-1; D remains unclear. Looked up from germline, CDR1 is MNHEY and CDR2 is SVGAGI. Trimming took 0 bases from V and 1 from J, leaving 9 bases between them. The CDR3 contains 15 residues. The CDR3 DNA follows: TGTGCCAGCAGTTACTCGCGGGTCCCGAACACTGAAGCTTTCTTT. Translation gives CASSYSRVPNTEAFF.

The chain joins TRBV27 to TRBJ1-2; the D is unclear. The CDR3 sequence is 13 residues long. CDR1 is MNHEY and CDR2 is SMNVEV in the germline V gene (reference sequence). V was trimmed by 1 base and J by 2 bases, leaving 5 bases between them. Here the CDR3 DNA reads TGTGCCAGCAGTTTATATAGAAACTATGGCTACACCTTC. As protein: CASSLYRNYGYTF.

In this sample, this clone turned up once. This chain connects TRBV10-1 to TRBJ2-7; 8 positions agree with TRBD2. The V segment lost 0 bases and the J segment 2 bases; nucleotides outside the gene matches: 9. The CDR3 spans 17 residues. Looked up from germline, CDR1 is WNHNN and CDR2 is SYGVQD (reference sequence). This chain's CDR3 is CASSESSPREGAYEQYF. Here the CDR3 DNA reads TGCGCCAGCAGTGAGTCCAGTCCTCGGGAGGGAGCCTACGAGCAGTACTTC.

The rearrangement joins TRBV7-6 to TRBJ2-5; possibly TRBD1 for D (5 bases). The CDR3 sequence is 14 residues long. The germline CDR1 and CDR2 sequences are SGHVS and FNYEAQ. V shed 1 base and J shed 5 bases, with 11 bases lying between them. The CDR3 region has the DNA TGTGCCAGCAGCTTAGGGGGTAGACAGGAGACCCAGTACTTC. Translation gives CASSLGGRQETQYF.